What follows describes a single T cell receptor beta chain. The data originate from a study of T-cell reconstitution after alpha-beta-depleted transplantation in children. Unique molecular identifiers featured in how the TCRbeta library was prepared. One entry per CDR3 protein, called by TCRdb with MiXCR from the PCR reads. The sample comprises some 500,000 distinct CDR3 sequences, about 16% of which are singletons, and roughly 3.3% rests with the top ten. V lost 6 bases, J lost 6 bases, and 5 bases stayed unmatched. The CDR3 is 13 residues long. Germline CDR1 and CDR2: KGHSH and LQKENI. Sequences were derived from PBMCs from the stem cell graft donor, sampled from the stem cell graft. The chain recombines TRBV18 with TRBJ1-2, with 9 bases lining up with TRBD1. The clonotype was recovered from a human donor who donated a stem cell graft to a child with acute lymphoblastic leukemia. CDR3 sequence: CASSPGTGNGYTF. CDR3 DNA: TGTGCCAGCTCCCCCGGGACAGGGAATGGCTACACCTTC.